Below are 7 T cell receptor beta chains sequenced from a single sample in a study of OX40 agonist ivuxolimab in advanced cancers. Data came from immunoSEQ multiplex PCR; TCRdb stores just in-frame clones and leaves some out. The data contain tens of thousands of clones, roughly 90% of them singletons. The specimen was CD4+ or CD8+ T cells sorted from blood, collected in a trial of the OX40 agonist ivuxolimab. The source of these receptors is an adult with an advanced solid tumor such as melanoma, head and neck, liver or kidney cancer.

Details on this clone: Sequence at one end of the junction differs from germline and may be a read error. The chain has TRBV27 and TRBJ2-3; D unclear. The CDR3 length is 12 residues. Germline values: CDR1 MNHEY, CDR2 SMNVEV (reference sequence). CDR3 amino acids: CASSLGTDMQYF. The CDR3 bases are TGTGCCAGCAGTCTAGGCACAGATATGCAGTATTTT.

The chain carries TRBV5-6 and TRBJ1-5; TRBD1 might be the D (5 bases). V was cut by 3 bases and J by 1 base, with 8 bases left in between. The CDR3 length is 14 residues. Germline CDR1 reads SGHDT; CDR2 reads YYEEEE. The CDR3 sequence: CASSSRDSNQPQHF. In DNA, the CDR3 is TGTGCCAGCAGCTCCCGGGACAGCAATCAGCCCCAGCATTTT.

This rearrangement joins TRBV11-2 to TRBJ2-7; 11 nucleotides align to TRBD1. Looked up from germline, CDR1 is SGHAT and CDR2 is FQNNGV. The CDR3 runs to 18 residues. V lost 1 base, J lost 4 bases, and 12 bases stayed unmatched. This CDR3 reads CASSLALGQGARGYEQYF. The CDR3 DNA is TGTGCCAGCAGCTTAGCCCTCGGACAGGGGGCTAGGGGTTACGAGCAGTACTTC.

This clone was recorded only once. The chain joins TRBV11-2 to TRBJ2-7; maybe TRBD1 (6 bases). V lost 4 bases, J lost 3 bases, and 10 bases lay in between. Per germline, CDR1 SGHAT and CDR2 FQNNGV. The CDR3 is 13 amino acids. The CDR3: CASSSTGDYEQYF. The CDR3 DNA reads TGTGCCAGCAGCTCGACAGGAGACTACGAGCAGTACTTC.

V usage is TRBV15 and J usage is TRBJ1-5; D unclear. Germline V gene lookup returns CDR1 LNHNV and CDR2 YYDKDF (reference sequence). The CDR3 runs to 15 residues. V was trimmed by 0 bases and J by 4 bases, leaving 10 bases between them. The CDR3 DNA reads TGTGCCACCAGCAGAGACAAATCGCCAAATCAGCCCCAGCATTTT. Its protein is CATSRDKSPNQPQHF.

The rearrangement uses TRBV27 and TRBJ2-7; D may be TRBD1 or TRBD2 (5 bases each). CDR3 size: 13 residues. Trimming removed 5 bases from V and 0 bases from J, with 8 bases in between. Germline V lookup: CDR1 MNHEY, CDR2 SMNVEV (reference sequence). The CDR3 DNA reads as TGTGCCAGCAGTCCAGGGAGCTCCTACGAGCAGTACTTC. This encodes CASSPGSSYEQYF.

This clone has a single count. V and J are TRBV5-5 and TRBJ2-1, with 7 nucleotides matching TRBD2. The CDR3 runs 14 residues. V lost 2 bases to trimming and J lost 8 bases; unmatched junction nucleotides: 7. Germline values: CDR1 SGHKS, CDR2 YYEKEE (reference sequence). The CDR3 here is CASSFGLVRDEQFF. CDR3 DNA sequence: TGTGCCAGCAGCTTCGGACTAGTTCGCGATGAGCAGTTCTTC.